Below are 24 T cell receptor beta chains sequenced from a single sample in a study of B cell selection in AIRE deficiency. The method was immunoSEQ multiplex PCR; TCRdb's version includes in-frame clones alone and lacks a portion of them. The sample has some 25,000 clones, roughly 97% seen once. Sorting defined conventional CD4 T cells as CD4+CD127+. Sequences were obtained from conventional CD4+ T cells sorted from PBMCs. The receptor set was obtained from a human donor with AIRE deficiency.

This clone was observed a single time. The chain is built from TRBV7-2 and TRBJ2-7; D unresolved. From germline, CDR1 is SGHTA and CDR2 FQGNSA. V dropped 2 bases and J dropped 4 bases, with 3 bases sitting between them. CDR3 length equals 11 residues. The CDR3 bases are TGTGCCAGCAGCTTACTGTACGAGCAGTACTTC. This translates into CASSLLYEQYF.

This chain joins TRBV6-1 and TRBJ2-3, with D unclear. Germline-derived CDR1 and CDR2 are MNHNS and SASEGT. The CDR3 extends over 12 amino acids. The germline V and J ends were trimmed by 5 bases and 4 bases, with 7 bases remaining between them. The CDR3 bases are TGTGCCAGCAGTTTTACTTCAGATACGCAGTATTTT. Protein product: CASSFTSDTQYF.

The CDR3 is CASSMGLAGATSTDTQYF. CDR3 DNA sequence: TGTGCCAGTAGTATGGGACTAGCGGGAGCGACTAGCACAGATACGCAGTATTTT. The chain links TRBV19 to TRBJ2-3, with 14 bases identical to TRBD2. Germline CDR1 reads LNHDA; CDR2 reads SQIVND (reference sequence). The ends lost 3 bases at V and 0 bases at J; junction bases unmatched: 5. The CDR3 has 18 residues.

The chain recombines TRBV5-6 with TRBJ2-1; D is undetermined. The germline CDR1 and CDR2 sequences are SGHDT and YYEEEE. The CDR3 loop spans 15 amino acids. The V gene lost 2 bases and the J gene lost 1 base, with 10 bases spanning the gap. Written as DNA, the CDR3 is TGTGCCAGCAGCTTCAACCCCGTATCCTACAATGAGCAGTTCTTC. Protein sequence: CASSFNPVSYNEQFF.

V is TRBV18 and J is TRBJ2-7; D gene unclear. The CDR3 totals 15 residues. V was trimmed by 6 bases and J by 0 bases, leaving 15 bases between them. CDR1 is KGHSH, CDR2 LQKENI, per germline. The CDR3 loop is CASSLDGVSSYEQYF. The CDR3 region has the DNA TGTGCCAGCTCCCTGGATGGGGTTAGCTCCTACGAGCAGTACTTC.

This chain joins TRBV14 and TRBJ2-7; 9 nucleotides match TRBD2. CDR1 SGHDN and CDR2 FVKESK come from the germline V gene. CDR3 length: 15 residues. V lost 1 base, J lost 4 bases, and 5 bases stayed unmatched. The CDR3, as DNA: TGTGCCAGCAGCCAAGCGAGCGGGAGGACGTACGAGCAGTACTTC. The encoded protein is CASSQASGRTYEQYF.

V and J are TRBV10-3 and TRBJ2-5; D gene uncertain. CDR3 size: 14 residues. Deletions cut 0 bases from V and 2 bases from J, with 7 bases between. The germline CDR1 and CDR2 sequences are ENHRY and SYGVKD. The CDR3: CAISESGSQETQYF. The CDR3 nucleotides read TGTGCCATCAGTGAGTCAGGGTCTCAAGAGACCCAGTACTTC.

This clone was recorded once. The V gene is TRBV7-9, the J gene TRBJ2-3; 11 nucleotides agree with TRBD2. V trimming: 5 bases; J trimming: 5 bases; junction bases outside the gene matches: 15. The length of the CDR3 is 18 residues. Germline CDR1 is SEHNR and CDR2 is FQNEAQ (reference sequence). CDR3 in amino acids: CASSLRMIAGGSEDTQYF. For the CDR3, the DNA is TGTGCCAGCAGCCTTAGAATGATAGCGGGAGGGTCGGAAGATACGCAGTATTTT.

This clone was counted between two and nine times. V and J are TRBV12-5 and TRBJ2-6; D is perhaps TRBD1 (6 bases). Germline V CDR1 and CDR2: LGHNT, FRNRAP. CDR3 size: 19 residues. The V end was cut by 6 bases, the J end by 0 bases, with 21 bases between. CDR3 nucleotides: TGTGCTAGTGGAAATATACTGGACAGAGCCTTCTCTGGGGCCAACGTCCTGACTTTC. Its protein is CASGNILDRAFSGANVLTF.

The chain couples TRBV7-2 to TRBJ2-7; D is perhaps TRBD2 (6 bases). The CDR3 length is 15 residues. The V end lost 6 bases, the J end lost 1 base, and 16 bases lay between the germline ends. Germline-derived CDR1 and CDR2 are SGHTA and FQGNSA. The DNA for the CDR3 is TGTGCCAGCAGGGTCTATGGGGACTTATCCTACGAGCAGTACTTC. Its protein product is CASRVYGDLSYEQYF.

The chain carries TRBV2 and TRBJ2-1, with TRBD1 matching over 12 bases. V trimming: 5 bases; J trimming: 8 bases; junction bases outside the gene matches: 10. Germline V lookup: CDR1 SNHLY, CDR2 FYNNEI. The CDR3 is 16 amino acids. The CDR3 is CASSSSGTGGIDEQFF. CDR3 sequence (DNA): TGTGCCAGCAGTAGCTCCGGGACAGGGGGCATCGATGAGCAGTTCTTC.

This clone showed up just once. V and J are TRBV4-2 and TRBJ2-2, with TRBD1 matching 8 bases. Germline V gives CDR1 LGHNA, CDR2 YNFKEQ. The CDR3 runs 17 residues. Unmatched junction bases numbered 7, after V lost 1 base and J lost 3 bases. This CDR3 is CASSQARQGAYTGELFF. The CDR3 DNA follows: TGTGCCAGCAGCCAAGCTCGGCAGGGGGCCTACACCGGGGAGCTGTTTTTT.

This sequence joins TRBV30 and TRBJ1-2, with D possibly matching TRBD1 (5 bases). The germline CDR1 and CDR2 sequences are GTSNPN and SVGIG (reference sequence). V was shortened by 3 bases and J by 1 base, with 15 bases between the two germline ends. CDR3 size: 15 residues. Here the CDR3 reads CAWRRGIASNYGYTF. The DNA of the CDR3 is TGTGCCTGGAGGAGGGGTATAGCCAGTAACTATGGCTACACCTTC. The full variable domain, its missing parts supplied by reference TRBV30 and TRBJ1-2, is SQTIHQWPATLVQPVGSPLSLECTVEGTSNPNLYWYRQAAGRGLQLLFYSVGIGQISSEVPQNLSASRPQDRQFILSSKKLLLSDSGFYLCAWRRGIASNYGYTFGSGTRLTVV.

The chain carries TRBV28 and TRBJ2-7; D is undetermined. The CDR3 sequence is 12 residues long. Germline V lookup: CDR1 MDHEN, CDR2 SYDVKM. Trimming cost V 6 bases and J 5 bases, with 11 bases left between them. CDR3 region: CASRSVANEQYF. CDR3 DNA sequence: TGTGCCAGCAGGTCGGTGGCCAACGAGCAGTACTTC.

V usage is TRBV6-6 and J usage is TRBJ2-1, with D perhaps TRBD2 (6 bases). V shed 2 bases and J shed 8 bases, with 13 bases lying between them. From germline, CDR1 is MNHNY and CDR2 SVGAGI (reference sequence). CDR3 length equals 14 residues. The CDR3 nucleotides are TGTGCCAGCAGTTACGGAGGGCAGGGCGATGAGCAGTTCTTC. Its translation: CASSYGGQGDEQFF.

V is TRBV7-9 and J is TRBJ2-1, with 9 bases fitting TRBD2. The CDR3 totals 14 residues. The V and J ends lost 10 bases and 5 bases, in that order; junction bases with no gene match: 9. Germline-derived CDR1 and CDR2 are SEHNR and FQNEAQ (reference sequence). For the CDR3, the DNA is TGTGCCACCCAAAGACTAGCGGACAACAATGAGCAGTTCTTC. This codes for CATQRLADNNEQFF. Complete variable domain (other parts from reference TRBV7-9 and TRBJ2-1): DTGVSQNPRHKITKRGQNVTFRCDPISEHNRLYWYRQTLGQGPEFLTYFQNEAQLEKSRLLSDRFSAERPKGSFSTLEIQRTEQGDSAMYLCATQRLADNNEQFFGPGTRLTVL.

The J gene is TRBJ2-7, the V gene TRBV30, with D unclear. This CDR3 is built from 13 residues. The germline CDR1 and CDR2 sequences are GTSNPN and SVGIG (reference sequence). Trimming left V 3 bases short and J 2 bases short, with 11 bases between. The CDR3 loop is CAWRMEHPYEQYF. CDR3 DNA sequence: TGTGCCTGGAGGATGGAACATCCCTACGAGCAGTACTTC.

This chain connects TRBV2 to TRBJ2-7, with 9 nucleotides matching TRBD2. The CDR3 length is 16 residues. V shed 6 bases, J shed 1 base, and the junction held 10 bases outside the gene matches. Germline-derived CDR1 and CDR2 are SNHLY and FYNNEI. The CDR3 nucleotides read TGTGCCAGCAGGGGGGGGTATAGCGGGAGTTCCTACGAGCAGTACTTC. Its translation is CASRGGYSGSSYEQYF. Variable domain in full (rest from reference TRBV2 and TRBJ2-7): EPEVTQTPSHQVTQMGQEVILRCVPISNHLYFYWYRQILGQKVEFLVSFYNNEISEKSEIFDDQFSVERPDGSNFTLKIRSTKLEDSAMYFCASRGGYSGSSYEQYFGPGTRLTVT.

This clone appeared a single time. The chain recombines TRBV19 with TRBJ1-5; D is uncertain. CDR3 length equals 16 residues. Trimming shortened V by 4 bases and J by 4 bases, and 17 bases separated the two germline ends. The germline CDR1 and CDR2 sequences are LNHDA and SQIVND (reference sequence). The CDR3 DNA is TGTGCCAGTAGTACCATCAGGATCCTAAGGAATCAGCCCCAGCATTTT. As protein: CASSTIRILRNQPQHF.

The rearrangement links TRBV30 to TRBJ1-3; D gene unclear. The CDR3 sequence is 16 residues long. Germline loops: CDR1 GTSNPN, CDR2 SVGIG (reference sequence). The V end was cut by 3 bases, the J end by 0 bases, with 15 bases between. The CDR3 nucleotides read TGTGCCTGGAGACGGAGGCGGGGATACTCTGGAAACACCATATATTTT. Its translation is CAWRRRRGYSGNTIYF.

The gene calls are TRBV6-5 and TRBJ2-4, with 9 positions matching TRBD2. The CDR3 length is 13 residues. J gave up 5 bases and V 8 bases, and 4 bases lay outside the gene matches. CDR1 is MNHEY, CDR2 SVGAGI, per germline. CDR3 residues: CASRSSGENIQYF. The CDR3 bases are TGTGCCAGCCGCTCTAGCGGGGAAAACATTCAGTACTTC.

The rearrangement links TRBV7-9 to TRBJ2-3; D is possibly TRBD2 (7 bases). Germline V gene lookup returns CDR1 SEHNR and CDR2 FQNEAQ (reference sequence). This CDR3 has 15 residues. V was shortened by 8 bases and J by 5 bases, with 20 bases between the two germline ends. The CDR3 loop is CASASSGGGGDTQYF. CDR3 sequence (DNA): TGTGCCAGCGCCAGTTCTGGCGGGGGCGGAGATACGCAGTATTTT.

This clone was recorded once. The CDR3 DNA follows: TGTGCCAGCAGCTTACAGGGGTTTGGGGAGCAGTACTTC. Encoded protein: CASSLQGFGEQYF. This sequence joins TRBV7-9 and TRBJ2-7; a weak D match, TRBD1 (6 bases). Trimming cost V 2 bases and J 7 bases, with 12 bases left between them. The CDR3 is 13 amino acids. Germline V gene lookup returns CDR1 SEHNR and CDR2 FQNEAQ (reference sequence).

The gene calls are TRBV28 and TRBJ1-1; D remains ambiguous. This CDR3 region has 14 residues. The germline V gene has CDR1 MDHEN and CDR2 SYDVKM. Trimming took off 7 bases at V and 0 bases at J, with 12 bases between the two ends. The CDR3 region is CASNAFIVNTEAFF. DNA of the CDR3: TGTGCCAGCAACGCCTTCATCGTGAACACTGAAGCTTTCTTT. Based on the CDR3 plus reference TRBV28 and TRBJ1-1, the full variable domain is DVKVTQSSRYLVKRTGEKVFLECVQDMDHENMFWYRQDPGLGLRLIYFSYDVKMKEKGDIPEGYSVSREKKERFSLILESASTNQTSMYLCASNAFIVNTEAFFGQGTRLTVV.